The source of this T cell receptor (beta chain) is a study of T cells in localized non-small cell lung cancer. Points from the study as a whole: Those with higher blood T cell density had longer overall survival.

Assay used: immunoSEQ multiplex PCR; TCRdb lists only in-frame clones, some missing. The sample holds around 130,000 clones, roughly 90% seen once. Trimming stripped 5 bases from V and 5 bases from J, with 9 bases between. The CDR3 runs 11 residues. Germline V lookup: CDR1 DFQATT, CDR2 SNEGSKA (reference sequence). Of note for this clone: The antigen is unknown.

This clonotype was sampled from a female donor aged 60 or older with stage I lung adenocarcinoma. The rearrangement uses TRBV20-1 and TRBJ1-2; tentatively, D is TRBD1 (5 bases). Sequenced material: peripheral blood, taken before any cancer treatment. The CDR3 nucleotides read TGCAGTGCTGGGGCGGGATATGGCTACACCTTC. It specifies CSAGAGYGYTF.